This T cell receptor beta chain was obtained from a study of graft-versus-host responses after intestinal transplantation. Whole-study context: After anti-thymocyte globulin induction, recipients took tacrolimus and steroids for three to four years. Overall study results and limits: Circulating GvH clone levels at their peak were associated with HvG declines (early post-transplant). The recipient marrow held GvH clones, and some of them showed up first in ileum or blood.

Germline V gene lookup returns CDR1 SNHLY and CDR2 FYNNEI. This CDR3 has 15 residues. Trimming cost V 2 bases and J 0 bases, with 8 bases left between them. Of note for this clone: Its antigen is unidentified.

TCRdb's table, derived via immunoSEQ multiplex PCR, lists solely in-frame clones and lacks some. Of some 15,000 clones in the sample, 93% are singletons; the top ten hold approximately 4.4%. The chain uses TRBV2 and TRBJ1-5; D is unclear. Source: PBMCs, taken 950 to 1,200 days after intestinal transplantation. This clonotype was obtained from a human patient who received an intestinal transplant, so some T cells may come from the graft donor. CDR3 bases: TGTGCCAGCAGTGAATATGGGAATAGCAATCAGCCCCAGCATTTT. Its translation: CASSEYGNSNQPQHF.